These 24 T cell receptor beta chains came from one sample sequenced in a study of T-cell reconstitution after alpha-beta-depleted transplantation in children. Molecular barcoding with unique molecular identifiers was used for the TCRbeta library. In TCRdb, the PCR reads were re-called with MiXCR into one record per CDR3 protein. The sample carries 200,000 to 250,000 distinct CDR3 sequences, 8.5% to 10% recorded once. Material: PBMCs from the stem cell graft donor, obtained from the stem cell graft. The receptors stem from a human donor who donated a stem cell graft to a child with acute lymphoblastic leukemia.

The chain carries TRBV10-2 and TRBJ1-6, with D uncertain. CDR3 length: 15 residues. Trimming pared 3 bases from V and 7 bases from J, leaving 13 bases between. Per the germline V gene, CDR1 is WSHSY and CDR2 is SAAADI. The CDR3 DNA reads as TGCGCCAGCAGTGAATTCTTGGGTCCGAATTCACCCCTCCACTTT. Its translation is CASSEFLGPNSPLHF.

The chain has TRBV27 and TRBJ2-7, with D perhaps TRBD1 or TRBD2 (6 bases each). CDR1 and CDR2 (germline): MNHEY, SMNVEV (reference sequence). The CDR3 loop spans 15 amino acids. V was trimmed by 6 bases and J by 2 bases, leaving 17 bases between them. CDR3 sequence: CASSPGAGETYEQYF. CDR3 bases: TGTGCCAGCAGCCCGGGGGCAGGGGAAACCTACGAGCAGTACTTC.

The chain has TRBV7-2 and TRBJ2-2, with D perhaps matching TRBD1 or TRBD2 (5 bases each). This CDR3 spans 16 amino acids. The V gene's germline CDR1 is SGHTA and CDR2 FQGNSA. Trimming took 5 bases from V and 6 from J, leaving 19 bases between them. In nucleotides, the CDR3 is TGTGCCAGCAGCGCCTCCGGGACCAATCACGCCGGGGAGCTGTTTTTT. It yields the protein CASSASGTNHAGELFF.

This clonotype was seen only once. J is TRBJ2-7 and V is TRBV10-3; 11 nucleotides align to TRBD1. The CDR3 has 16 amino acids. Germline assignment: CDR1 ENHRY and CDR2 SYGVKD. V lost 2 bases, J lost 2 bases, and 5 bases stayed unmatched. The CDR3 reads CAISEPGTGGTYEQYF. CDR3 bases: TGTGCCATCAGTGAGCCTGGGACAGGGGGGACCTACGAGCAGTACTTC.

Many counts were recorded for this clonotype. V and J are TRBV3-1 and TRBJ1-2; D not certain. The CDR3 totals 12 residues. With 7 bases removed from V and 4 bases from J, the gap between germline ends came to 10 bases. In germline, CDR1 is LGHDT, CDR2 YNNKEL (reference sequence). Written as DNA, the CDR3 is TGTGCCAGCACGGACTTGGGCTATGGCTACACCTTC. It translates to CASTDLGYGYTF.

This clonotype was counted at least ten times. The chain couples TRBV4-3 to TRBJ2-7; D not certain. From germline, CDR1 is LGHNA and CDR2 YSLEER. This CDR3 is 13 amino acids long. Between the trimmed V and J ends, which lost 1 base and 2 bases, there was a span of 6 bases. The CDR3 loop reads CASSQGPAYEQYF. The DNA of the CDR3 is TGCGCCAGCAGCCAAGGTCCAGCCTACGAGCAGTACTTC.

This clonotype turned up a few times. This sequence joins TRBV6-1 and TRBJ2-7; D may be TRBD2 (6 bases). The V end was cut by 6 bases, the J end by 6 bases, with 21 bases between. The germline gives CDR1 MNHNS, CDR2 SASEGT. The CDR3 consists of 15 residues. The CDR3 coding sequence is TGTGCCAGCAGCACAGTACCATCGGGGGTAGGCGAGCAGTACTTC. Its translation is CASSTVPSGVGEQYF.

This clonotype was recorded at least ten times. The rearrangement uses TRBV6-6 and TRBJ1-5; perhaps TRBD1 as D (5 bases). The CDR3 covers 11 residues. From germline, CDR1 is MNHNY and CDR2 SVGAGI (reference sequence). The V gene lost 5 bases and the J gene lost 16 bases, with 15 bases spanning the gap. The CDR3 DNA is TGTGCCAGCAGTGCGGGACGGCTCTTCCATTTT. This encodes CASSAGRLFHF.

The CDR3 region is CSASLVSGNTIYF. CDR3 nucleotide sequence: TGCAGTGCTAGCCTGGTATCGGGAAACACCATATATTTT. The chain is built from TRBV20-1 and TRBJ1-3; D remains unclear. Between the trimmed V and J ends, which lost 3 bases and 4 bases, there was a span of 10 bases. From germline, CDR1 is DFQATT and CDR2 SNEGSKA (reference sequence). The CDR3 spans 13 residues.

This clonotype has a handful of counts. CDR3 protein: CASSPLSGGTEAFF. DNA of the CDR3: TGTGCCAGCAGCCCTTTATCGGGGGGGACTGAAGCTTTCTTT. The J gene is TRBJ1-1, the V gene TRBV6-1, with D possibly matching TRBD1 (5 bases). Trimming left V 6 bases short and J 5 bases short, with 16 bases between. Germline CDR1 reads MNHNS; CDR2 reads SASEGT. CDR3 size: 14 residues.

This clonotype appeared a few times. CDR3 in amino acids: CSVLDTVQYF. For the CDR3, the DNA is TGCAGCGTGTTAGATACGGTCCAGTACTTC. The V and J genes are TRBV29-1 and TRBJ2-5, with D uncertain. V was pared by 6 bases and J by 10 bases, with 12 bases between. This CDR3 contains 10 residues. Germline V CDR1 and CDR2: SQVTM, ANQGSEA.

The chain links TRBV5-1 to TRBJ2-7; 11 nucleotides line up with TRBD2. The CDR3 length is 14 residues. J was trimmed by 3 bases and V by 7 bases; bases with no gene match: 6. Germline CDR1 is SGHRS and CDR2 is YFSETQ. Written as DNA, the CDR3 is TGCGCCAGCTTTAGCGGGGGGGAAGACTACGAGCAGTACTTC. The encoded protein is CASFSGGEDYEQYF.

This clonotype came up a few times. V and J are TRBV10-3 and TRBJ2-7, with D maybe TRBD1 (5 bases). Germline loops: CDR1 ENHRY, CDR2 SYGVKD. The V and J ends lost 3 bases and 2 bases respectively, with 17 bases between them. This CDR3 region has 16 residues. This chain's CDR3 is CAISDLLQGSTYEQYF. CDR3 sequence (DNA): TGTGCCATCAGTGACCTTCTCCAGGGATCCACCTACGAGCAGTACTTC.

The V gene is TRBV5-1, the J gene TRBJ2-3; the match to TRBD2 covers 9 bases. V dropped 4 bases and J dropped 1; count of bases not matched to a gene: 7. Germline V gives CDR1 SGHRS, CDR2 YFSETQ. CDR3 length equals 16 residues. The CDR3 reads CASSQLERGGTDTQYF. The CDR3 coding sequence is TGCGCCAGCAGCCAATTAGAGCGGGGGGGCACAGATACGCAGTATTTT. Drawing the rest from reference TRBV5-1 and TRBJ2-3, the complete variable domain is KAGVTQTPRYLIKTRGQQVTLSCSPISGHRSVSWYQQTPGQGLQFLFEYFSETQRNKGNFPGRFSGRQFSNSRSEMNVSTLELGDSALYLCASSQLERGGTDTQYFGPGTRLTVL.

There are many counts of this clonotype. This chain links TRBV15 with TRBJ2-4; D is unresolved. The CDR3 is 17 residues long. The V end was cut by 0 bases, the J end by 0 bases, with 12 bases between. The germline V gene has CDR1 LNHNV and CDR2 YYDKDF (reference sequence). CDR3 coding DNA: TGTGCCACCAGCAGAGATGTTTTGTCGGGAGCCAAAAACATTCAGTACTTC. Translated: CATSRDVLSGAKNIQYF.

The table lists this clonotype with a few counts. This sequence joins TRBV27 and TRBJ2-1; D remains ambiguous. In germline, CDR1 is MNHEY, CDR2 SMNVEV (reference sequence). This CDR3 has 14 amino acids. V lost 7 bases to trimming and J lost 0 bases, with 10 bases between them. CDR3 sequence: CASTPASSYNEQFF. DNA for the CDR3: TGTGCCAGCACCCCAGCGAGCTCCTACAATGAGCAGTTCTTC.

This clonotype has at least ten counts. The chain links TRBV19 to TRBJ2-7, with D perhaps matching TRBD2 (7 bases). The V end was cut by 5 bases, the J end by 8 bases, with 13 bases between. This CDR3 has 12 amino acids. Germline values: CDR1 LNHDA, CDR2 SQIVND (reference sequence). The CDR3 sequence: CASSPGGGQQYF. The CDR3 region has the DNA TGTGCCAGTAGTCCAGGCGGGGGCCAGCAGTACTTC.

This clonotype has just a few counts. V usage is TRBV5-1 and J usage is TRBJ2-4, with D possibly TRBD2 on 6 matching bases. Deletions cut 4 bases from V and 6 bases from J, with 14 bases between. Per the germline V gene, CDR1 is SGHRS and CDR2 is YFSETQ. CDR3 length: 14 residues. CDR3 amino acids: CASSLEEGGNIQYF. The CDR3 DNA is TGCGCCAGCAGCCTTGAGGAGGGTGGAAACATTCAGTACTTC.

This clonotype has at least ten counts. CDR3 DNA sequence: TGTGCCAGCAGCGCCACGGGCCTAAACAATGAGCAGTTCTTC. It codes for CASSATGLNNEQFF. V usage is TRBV9 and J usage is TRBJ2-1; D unresolved. Deletions cut 3 bases from V and 5 bases from J, with 12 bases between. The V gene's germline CDR1 is SGDLS and CDR2 YYNGEE. The CDR3 runs to 14 residues.

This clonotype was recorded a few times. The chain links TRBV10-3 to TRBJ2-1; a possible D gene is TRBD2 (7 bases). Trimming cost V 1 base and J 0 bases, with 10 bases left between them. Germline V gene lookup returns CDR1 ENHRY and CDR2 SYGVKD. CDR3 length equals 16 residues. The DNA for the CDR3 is TGTGCCATCAGTGAGTTCGCGGGGGCCTCCTACAATGAGCAGTTCTTC. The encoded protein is CAISEFAGASYNEQFF.

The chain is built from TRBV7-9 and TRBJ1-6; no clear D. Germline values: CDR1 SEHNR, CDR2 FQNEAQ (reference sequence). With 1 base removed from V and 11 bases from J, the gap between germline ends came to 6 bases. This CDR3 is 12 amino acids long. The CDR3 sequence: CASSLEGPPLHF. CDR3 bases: TGTGCCAGCAGCTTAGAGGGTCCACCCCTCCACTTT.

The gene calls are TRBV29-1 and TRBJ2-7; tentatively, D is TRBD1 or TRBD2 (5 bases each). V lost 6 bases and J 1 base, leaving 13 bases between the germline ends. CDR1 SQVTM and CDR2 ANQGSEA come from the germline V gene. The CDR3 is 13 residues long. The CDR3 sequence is CSVGDQLSYEQYF. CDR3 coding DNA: TGCAGCGTGGGGGACCAATTGTCCTACGAGCAGTACTTC.

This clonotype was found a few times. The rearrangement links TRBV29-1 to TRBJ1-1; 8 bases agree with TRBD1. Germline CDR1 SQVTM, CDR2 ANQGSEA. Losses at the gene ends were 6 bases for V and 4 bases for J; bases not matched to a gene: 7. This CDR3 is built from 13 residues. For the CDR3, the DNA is TGCAGCGTACCGGACAGGGCATCCACTGAAGCTTTCTTT. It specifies CSVPDRASTEAFF.

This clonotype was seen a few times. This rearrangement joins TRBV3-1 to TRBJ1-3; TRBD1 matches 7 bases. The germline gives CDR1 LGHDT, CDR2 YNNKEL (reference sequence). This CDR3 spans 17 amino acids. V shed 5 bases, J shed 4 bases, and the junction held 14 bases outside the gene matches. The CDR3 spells CASSKKPGQPSGNTIYF. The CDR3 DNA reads TGTGCCAGCAGCAAGAAACCGGGACAGCCTTCAGGAAACACCATATATTTT.